The clone carrying this TCR beta chain was seen many times. Its target is not known. Barcoded TCR alpha and TCR beta cDNA libraries with UMIs came from 5'RACE using constant-segment primers. TCRdb re-called the 5' RACE reads through MiXCR, storing one row per CDR3 protein. The sample lists around 300,000 distinct CDR3 sequences, around 8% occurring once. This sample was taken from a study of T-cell memory formation after mild COVID-19. Study overall: Largely donor-specific TCR clusters were found. Overall study findings and caveats: Contracting clones from day 15 to 85 had balanced CD4/CD8; later expanders favoured CD4+. CD4+ contracting clones were found mainly in CM and EM, and CD8+ ones in EMRA.

CDR3 length: 17 residues. V gave up 7 bases and J gave up 1 base; unmatched junction bases: 12. V usage is TRBV12-3 or TRBV12-4 and J usage is TRBJ2-4, with TRBD1 matching 8 bases. Sequencing was carried out using PBMCs or a T cell subset sorted from them (not recorded which). This receptor was identified in a man aged 18-30 years who had mild COVID-19 (a few samples of this study predate the infection). Cell type and time point are not known. CDR3 region: CASKAPTGGNAKNIQYF. In nucleotides, the CDR3 is TGTGCCAGCAAGGCCCCCACAGGGGGTAACGCCAAAAACATTCAGTACTTC.